Presented here are 25 T cell receptor beta chains from one specimen sequenced in a study of monozygotic twins with inflammatory bowel disease. Each CDR3 protein gets one entry in TCRdb, which reprocessed the 5' RACE reads and gives no DNA. The sample has a few hundred thousand distinct CDR3 sequences. Sequenced: blood. The receptors here all came from a human donor with ulcerative colitis or Crohn's disease, or a healthy co-twin of an affected twin (not recorded which).

The CDR3 reads CASSYRPGPPPTDTQYF. The chain carries TRBV7-9 and TRBJ2-3; TCRdb outputs TRBD1, but without DNA this stays unchecked. The CDR3 is made up of 17 amino acids. Germline lookup yields CDR1 SEHNR and CDR2 FQNEAQ (reference sequence).

The chain's CDR3 is CASKGSPSGNQPQHF. The rearrangement joins TRBV19 to TRBJ1-5. Germline loops: CDR1 LNHDA, CDR2 SQIVND (reference sequence). The CDR3 runs 15 residues.

The chain links TRBV9 to TRBJ2-3; checking the TCRdb D call of TRBD1 is not possible without DNA. The germline V gene has CDR1 SGDLS and CDR2 YYNGEE. The CDR3 contains 15 residues. The CDR3: CASSVDTPGEDTQYF.

This chain links TRBV27 with TRBJ1-2. The CDR3 is made up of 13 amino acids. Germline V gene lookup returns CDR1 MNHEY and CDR2 SMNVEV (reference sequence). CDR3: CASSFRQNYGYTF.

This chain uses TRBV7-3 with TRBJ2-3; no DNA is available, so the TRBD1 call from TCRdb remains unchecked. The germline gives CDR1 SGHTA, CDR2 FQGTGA. The CDR3 is 15 residues long. The CDR3 region is CASSLWTESTDTQYF.

This sequence joins TRBV6-5 and TRBJ1-2; TCRdb indicates TRBD1, and absent DNA this call remains unverified. The CDR3 has 13 residues. Germline CDR1 is MNHEY and CDR2 is SVGAGI. The CDR3: CASKGQGPIGYTF.

The gene calls are TRBV28 and TRBJ2-1; lacking DNA, the TRBD1 call made by TCRdb goes unchecked. CDR3 length: 15 residues. Germline CDR1 reads MDHEN; CDR2 reads SYDVKM. This CDR3 is CASLGGGISYNEQFF.

This chain joins TRBV6-2 or TRBV6-3 and TRBJ2-7; checking the TCRdb D call of TRBD1 is not possible without DNA. CDR1 is MNHEY, CDR2 SVGEGT, per germline. This CDR3 is built from 15 residues. Here the CDR3 reads CASSLEQGFSYEQYF.

This chain connects TRBV7-7 to TRBJ2-5. Germline V CDR1 and CDR2: SSHAT, FNYEAQ (reference sequence). The CDR3 is 14 residues long. Here the CDR3 reads CASSANSLQETQYF.

This chain links TRBV5-1 with TRBJ2-2; TCRdb outputs TRBD1, but without DNA this stays unchecked. Germline CDR1 is SGHRS and CDR2 is YFSETQ. The length of the CDR3 is 16 residues. The chain's CDR3 is CASSSPGQGNTGELFF.

The chain has TRBV6-5 and TRBJ2-5; the D gene TCRdb calls, TRBD1, cannot be checked with no DNA. The CDR3 spans 15 residues. Looked up from germline, CDR1 is MNHEY and CDR2 is SVGAGI. CDR3 region: CASSSPDRGQETQYF.

J is TRBJ1-2 and V is TRBV18; TCRdb names TRBD1, which stays unverified in the absence of DNA. CDR1 and CDR2 from the germline V gene are KGHSH and LQKENI. The CDR3 contains 15 residues. The CDR3 loop is CASSPRGDINYGYTF.

The chain joins TRBV20-1 to TRBJ1-1; TCRdb indicates TRBD1, and absent DNA this call remains unverified. The CDR3 sequence is 14 residues long. CDR1 DFQATT and CDR2 SNEGSKA come from the germline V gene (reference sequence). The chain's CDR3 is CSARVDRENTEAFF.

The chain joins TRBV9 to TRBJ2-1; TCRdb selects TRBD1, and the lack of DNA leaves this call unchecked. This CDR3 comprises 15 residues. CDR1 and CDR2 (germline): SGDLS, YYNGEE. CDR3 residues: CASSGQGAKSNEQFF.

V usage is TRBV5-1 and J usage is TRBJ2-3; without DNA, the TCRdb call of TRBD2 cannot be checked. This CDR3 has 13 amino acids. From germline, CDR1 is SGHRS and CDR2 YFSETQ. This CDR3 is CASSPEVLDTQYF.

The chain uses TRBV12-3 or TRBV12-4 and TRBJ2-5. CDR3 length equals 14 residues. CDR3 loop: CASSLGAGRGAQYF.

The rearrangement uses TRBV20-1 and TRBJ2-7; TCRdb's assignment of TRBD2 cannot be checked, as there is no DNA. CDR3 length: 16 residues. Germline V lookup: CDR1 DFQATT, CDR2 SNEGSKA (reference sequence). CDR3 residues: CSAGTSGGASSYEQYF.

This chain uses TRBV4-3 with TRBJ2-4; the TCRdb call, TRBD1, lacks DNA for checking. The length of the CDR3 is 16 residues. CDR1 is LGHNA and CDR2 is YSLEER in the germline V gene. CDR3 sequence reads: CASSRQGVLSKNIQYF.

The genes are TRBV5-1 and TRBJ1-1; TCRdb picks TRBD1, but there is no DNA to check that call. The CDR3 has 15 residues. Germline V gene lookup returns CDR1 SGHRS and CDR2 YFSETQ. CDR3 residues: CASTLGGSSHTEAFF.

The chain is built from TRBV5-5 and TRBJ1-5. Germline V gives CDR1 SGHKS, CDR2 YYEKEE (reference sequence). The CDR3 totals 15 residues. This CDR3 is CASSLDSFSGQPQHF.

The gene calls are TRBV24-1 and TRBJ1-2. The CDR3 covers 16 residues. CDR1 KGHDR and CDR2 SFDVKD come from the germline V gene. The chain's CDR3 is CATSRGTANLNYGYTF.

This chain links TRBV4-1 with TRBJ2-7. Germline CDR1 and CDR2: MGHRA and YSYEKL. The CDR3 length is 14 residues. CDR3 region: CASSQESWEYEQYF.

J is TRBJ1-2 and V is TRBV6-2 or TRBV6-3; the D gene TCRdb calls, TRBD1, cannot be checked with no DNA. CDR1 is MNHEY and CDR2 is SVGEGT in the germline V gene. CDR3 length: 15 residues. The CDR3 is CASSDPGQGNYGYTF.

This chain links TRBV12-3 or TRBV12-4 with TRBJ1-4; TCRdb calls TRBD1, which cannot be checked without DNA. The CDR3 is 14 amino acids. The CDR3 reads CASSFHREVEKLFF.

V gene TRBV6-1 combines with J gene TRBJ2-7. Germline V gives CDR1 MNHNS, CDR2 SASEGT. This CDR3 comprises 15 residues. Here the CDR3 reads CASSEGAQLGYEQYF.